This TCR beta chain was observed in a study of CD8 T cells in Susac syndrome. Overall study: Among the sequenced Susac syndrome patients, 5 or 6 had active disease while eight or nine were in remission.

The authors reverse transcribed roughly 0.5 to 1 ug RNA with random hexamers. TCR beta CDR3 was amplified by immunoSEQ multiplex PCR. This amplification extended across 54 Vbeta and 13 Jbeta segments. MiXCR was run by TCRdb on the immunoSEQ multiplex PCR reads, yielding one entry per CDR3 protein. Of fewer than 200,000 distinct CDR3 sequences detected, 85% to 95% appear once; the ten largest clones hold 0.12%. This CDR3 is 16 amino acids long. Trimming took 1 base from V and 2 from J, leaving 12 bases between them. The sample holds one count of this clonotype. This sequence originates from a human donor with Susac syndrome. Sequencing was performed on CD4+ T cells from PBMCs. V is TRBV12-3 or TRBV12-4 and J is TRBJ2-1, with unresolved D. The CDR3 is CASSLVLPLPYNEQFF. In DNA form, the CDR3 reads TGTGCCAGCAGTTTAGTGTTACCCCTTCCCTACAATGAGCAGTTCTTC.